A single sample gave rise to the 7 T cell receptor beta chains below, sequenced in a study of blood T cell repertoires in COVID-19. Measured with immunoSEQ multiplex PCR; TCRdb has only the in-frame clones, and not every one. The data show 150,000 to 200,000 clones, with about four fifths seen just once and 10% to 15% held by the top ten. Material: peripheral blood. These receptors originate from a man between 65 and 80 years old who had recovered from COVID-19.

This chain connects TRBV7-9 to TRBJ1-2; D not resolved. Germline V gene data show CDR1 as SEHNR and CDR2 as FQNEAQ (reference sequence). Trimming cost V 5 bases and J 8 bases, with 12 bases left between them. The CDR3 runs 12 residues. CDR3 protein: CASSQEVSGYTF. Written as DNA, the CDR3 is TGTGCCAGCAGCCAGGAAGTCTCCGGCTACACCTTC. The full variable domain, its missing parts supplied by reference TRBV7-9 and TRBJ1-2, is DTGVSQNPRHKITKRGQNVTFRCDPISEHNRLYWYRQTLGQGPEFLTYFQNEAQLEKSRLLSDRFSAERPKGSFSTLEIQRTEQGDSAMYLCASSQEVSGYTFGSGTRLTVV.

The chain has TRBV19 and TRBJ1-1; 9 nucleotides line up with TRBD1. Germline V gene lookup returns CDR1 LNHDA and CDR2 SQIVND (reference sequence). This CDR3 contains 16 residues. V was clipped by 5 bases and J by 3 bases; unmatched bases: 10. The CDR3 loop reads CASSPRRDREDTEAFF. The CDR3 region has the DNA TGTGCCAGTAGTCCTAGGCGGGACAGGGAAGACACTGAAGCTTTCTTT.

The chain couples TRBV3-1 (or the pseudogene TRBV3-2) to TRBJ2-3; 11 nucleotides agree with TRBD2. Germline trimming cut 1 base from V and 2 bases from J; bases unmatched to any gene: 8. CDR3 size: 18 residues. Germline V CDR1 and CDR2: LGHDT, YNNKEL (reference sequence). CDR3: CASSQGGLAGSLTDTQYF. The CDR3 DNA reads TGTGCCAGCAGCCAAGGCGGACTAGCGGGCAGCCTCACAGATACGCAGTATTTT.

The chain recombines TRBV5-4 with TRBJ2-1, with 15 bases lining up with TRBD2. Germline lookup yields CDR1 SGHNT and CDR2 YYREEE (reference sequence). The V segment lost 4 bases and the J segment 1 base; nucleotides outside the gene matches: 9. The CDR3 is 19 amino acids. The chain's CDR3 is CASSGGTSGRRGSYNEQFF. The DNA for the CDR3 is TGTGCCAGCAGCGGAGGGACTAGCGGGAGGAGGGGGTCCTACAATGAGCAGTTCTTC.

This chain's CDR3 is CASSTPSTGVYEQYF. Written as DNA, the CDR3 is TGTGCCAGTAGTACCCCTTCGACAGGAGTCTACGAGCAGTACTTC. The chain couples TRBV19 to TRBJ2-7, with D possibly matching TRBD1 (6 bases). V dropped 4 bases and J dropped 3 bases, with 16 bases sitting between them. In germline, CDR1 is LNHDA, CDR2 SQIVND (reference sequence). This CDR3 is built from 15 residues.

V usage is TRBV5-4 and J usage is TRBJ2-7; maybe TRBD1 (6 bases). V lost 4 bases and J lost 6, with 17 bases in between. CDR1 is SGHNT, CDR2 YYREEE, per germline (reference sequence). CDR3 length: 14 amino acids. The CDR3 loop is CASSPDRTPLEQYF. The CDR3 DNA reads TGTGCCAGCAGCCCCGACAGGACCCCACTCGAGCAGTACTTC. Full variable domain (missing parts from reference TRBV5-4 and TRBJ2-7): ETGVTQSPTHLIKTRGQQVTLRCSSQSGHNTVSWYQQALGQGPQFIFQYYREEENGRGNFPPRFSGLQFPNYSSELNVNALELDDSALYLCASSPDRTPLEQYFGPGTRLTVT.

V and J are TRBV12-3 or TRBV12-4 and TRBJ2-1; no clear D. This CDR3 has 13 residues. V dropped 7 bases and J dropped 4 bases, with 11 bases sitting between them. The CDR3 region has the DNA TGTGCCAGCACTGTGGAGCAGTACAATGAGCAGTTCTTC. Encoded protein: CASTVEQYNEQFF.